The 27 T cell receptor beta chains listed next were all sequenced from one sample in a study of T cell repertoires in cytomegalovirus infection. Their antigens remain unidentified. One entry per CDR3 protein, called by TCRdb with MiXCR from the reads. The sample yields some 500,000 distinct CDR3 sequences, about 40% seen once. Here the sequenced sample was cultured PBMCs, taken from culture after CMV antigen stimulation. The receptor source for this set is a human donor in good health (CMV status not recorded). Some clones in this sample may be carry-over from other donors' samples.

This clonotype was seen only a few times. CDR3 bases: TGTGCCAGCAGCTTCACCAGGGGCGATGAGCAGTTCTTC. It encodes CASSFTRGDEQFF. This sequence joins TRBV7-2 and TRBJ2-1, with TRBD1 as a possible D gene (6 bases). Germline V gene sequence: CDR1 SGHTA, CDR2 FQGNSA. V lost 3 bases and J 8 bases, leaving 11 bases between the germline ends. The CDR3 spans 13 residues.

The CDR3 is CASSLGLAAGNEQFF. CDR3 nucleotides: TGTGCCAGCAGCTTGGGACTAGCGGCTGGTAATGAGCAGTTCTTC. The chain has TRBV7-2 and TRBJ2-1, with 11 bases matching TRBD2. Losses at the gene ends were 3 bases for V and 7 bases for J; bases not matched to a gene: 5. The CDR3 runs to 15 residues. Germline V gives CDR1 SGHTA, CDR2 FQGNSA.

The V gene is TRBV20-1, the J gene TRBJ1-2; unclear D gene. In germline, CDR1 is DFQATT, CDR2 SNEGSKA (reference sequence). V was clipped by 4 bases and J by 3 bases, with 9 bases between them. The CDR3 covers 12 residues. The CDR3 DNA sequence: TGCAGTGCTATTGTCGGGGACTATGGCTACACCTTC. It is translated as CSAIVGDYGYTF.

In its sample, this clonotype was seen a few times. The CDR3 DNA reads TGTGCCAGCAGCTCAGAGCGGGAGAATGAGCAGTTCTTC. Its translation is CASSSERENEQFF. The chain links TRBV7-2 to TRBJ2-1; 8 positions agree with TRBD2. Losses at the gene ends were 4 bases for V and 7 bases for J; bases not matched to a gene: 3. This CDR3 comprises 13 residues. Looked up from germline, CDR1 is SGHTA and CDR2 is FQGNSA.

V is TRBV7-9 and J is TRBJ2-7; D might be TRBD2 (5 bases). V lost 6 bases and J lost 2, with 11 bases in between. CDR1 is SEHNR and CDR2 is FQNEAQ in the germline V gene (reference sequence). The CDR3 contains 13 residues. This CDR3 is CASSRGPAYEQYF. DNA of the CDR3: TGTGCCAGCAGTCGAGGGCCGGCCTACGAGCAGTACTTC.

This clonotype was seen many times. The V gene is TRBV7-9, the J gene TRBJ2-5; D perhaps matches TRBD1 (5 bases). There are 14 residues in the CDR3. Between the trimmed V and J ends, which lost 0 bases and 4 bases, there was a span of 9 bases. The germline V gene has CDR1 SEHNR and CDR2 FQNEAQ (reference sequence). The CDR3 region has the DNA TGTGCCAGCAGCTTAGCAGGGGCCGGAGAGACCCAGTACTTC. Translated, it gives CASSLAGAGETQYF.

This clonotype was counted a few times. The genes are TRBV7-2 and TRBJ1-5; maybe TRBD1 (6 bases). This CDR3 is 17 amino acids long. Germline V gives CDR1 SGHTA, CDR2 FQGNSA. The germline V and J ends were trimmed by 5 bases and 9 bases, with 26 bases remaining between them. For the CDR3, the DNA is TGTGCCAGCAGCACAGAGGGGGGGGACGGGGGACGTCGGCCCCAGCATTTT. It specifies CASSTEGGDGGRRPQHF.

This chain connects TRBV7-9 to TRBJ2-2; D remains unclear. Germline CDR1 SEHNR, CDR2 FQNEAQ (reference sequence). Trimming left V 8 bases short and J 8 bases short, with 9 bases between. CDR3 length: 11 residues. The CDR3, as DNA: TGTGCCAGCCACCCTTTTGGGGAGCTGTTTTTT. It specifies CASHPFGELFF.

This clonotype has just one count. The chain joins TRBV2 to TRBJ1-5; D not resolved. V shed 1 base and J shed 1 base, with 8 bases lying between them. The germline CDR1 and CDR2 sequences are SNHLY and FYNNEI. The CDR3 is 15 amino acids. The CDR3 coding sequence is TGTGCCAGCAGTGAAGGAGTGTTCAGCAATCAGCCCCAGCATTTT. It yields the protein CASSEGVFSNQPQHF.

The chain uses TRBV6-1 and TRBJ1-5, with D perhaps matching TRBD1 (6 bases). Trimming shortened V by 4 bases and J by 3 bases, and 10 bases separated the two germline ends. There are 14 residues in the CDR3. Germline values: CDR1 MNHNS, CDR2 SASEGT. The CDR3 DNA reads TGTGCCAGCAGTGGACGGACAGTCAATCAGCCCCAGCATTTT. As protein: CASSGRTVNQPQHF.

This clonotype has a handful of counts. The rearrangement joins TRBV11-2 to TRBJ2-7, with 13 bases matching TRBD2. CDR1 SGHAT and CDR2 FQNNGV come from the germline V gene. The junction had 12 bases not matched to a gene; V was cut back by 11 bases and J by 11 bases. This CDR3 is built from 13 residues. The CDR3 region is CASRGTSGKEEYF. The CDR3 DNA follows: TGTGCCTCCAGGGGGACTAGCGGGAAGGAGGAGTACTTC.

The V call is TRBV2, the J call TRBJ2-3; 7 bases line up with TRBD2. Unmatched junction bases numbered 13, after V lost 7 bases and J lost 9 bases. CDR1 and CDR2 (germline): SNHLY, FYNNEI. The CDR3 has 14 residues. The CDR3 sequence is CASTTTPLAVTQYF. In DNA, the CDR3 is TGTGCCAGCACCACGACTCCGCTAGCGGTCACGCAGTATTTT.

The genes are TRBV2 and TRBJ2-6; D gene ambiguous. From germline, CDR1 is SNHLY and CDR2 FYNNEI. V was trimmed by 1 base and J by 3 bases, leaving 7 bases between them. This CDR3 contains 15 residues. The CDR3 nucleotides are TGTGCCAGCAGTGAAGAGTCTGGTGGGGCCAACGTCCTGACTTTC. Its protein product is CASSEESGGANVLTF.

The rearrangement uses TRBV20-1 and TRBJ1-1; D is undetermined. The germline V gene encodes CDR1 DFQATT and CDR2 SNEGSKA (reference sequence). The CDR3 covers 13 residues. V lost 1 base and J 0 bases, leaving 6 bases between the germline ends. The CDR3 region has the DNA TGCAGTGCTAGAGCGGATATGAACACTGAAGCTTTCTTT. It translates to CSARADMNTEAFF.

This chain links TRBV25-1 with TRBJ2-1; TRBD1 aligns across 9 bases. Germline CDR1 is MGHDK and CDR2 is SYGVNS. V was pared by 1 base and J by 0 bases, with 1 base of the junction left unmatched. This CDR3 has 16 amino acids. The CDR3 loop is CASSEWGQGSYNEQFF. In nucleotides, the CDR3 is TGTGCCAGCAGTGAATGGGGACAGGGCTCCTACAATGAGCAGTTCTTC.

The genes are TRBV7-2 and TRBJ2-3; 7 nucleotides align to TRBD2. V was pared by 8 bases and J by 1 base, with 9 bases of the junction left unmatched. CDR3 length: 15 amino acids. CDR1 is SGHTA and CDR2 is FQGNSA in the germline V gene. CDR3 nucleotides: TGTGCCAGCCGCCTCCGGGACTACCGCACAGATACGCAGTATTTT. Amino acid sequence: CASRLRDYRTDTQYF.

The chain couples TRBV18 to TRBJ2-5; a possible D gene is TRBD2 (6 bases). The V and J ends lost 1 base and 5 bases respectively, with 11 bases between them. This CDR3 has 14 amino acids. Germline-derived CDR1 and CDR2 are KGHSH and LQKENI. CDR3 sequence: CASSPLTGLETQYF. In DNA form, the CDR3 reads TGTGCCAGCTCACCACTGACGGGACTGGAGACCCAGTACTTC.

CDR3 amino acids: CASSSSVVNEKLFF. The CDR3 DNA reads as TGTGCCAGCAGCTCCTCGGTTGTAAATGAAAAACTGTTTTTT. The chain joins TRBV7-9 to TRBJ1-4; D unresolved. V lost 4 bases and J 5 bases, leaving 11 bases between the germline ends. The germline CDR1 and CDR2 sequences are SEHNR and FQNEAQ (reference sequence). This CDR3 comprises 14 residues.

CDR3 nucleotides: TGTGCCAGCCTCCCGAACGGGGGCCAAGAGACCCAGTACTTC. This sequence encodes CASLPNGGQETQYF. The V call is TRBV2, the J call TRBJ2-5; D may be TRBD2 (6 bases). V shed 8 bases and J shed 1 base, with 14 bases lying between them. Per the germline V gene, CDR1 is SNHLY and CDR2 is FYNNEI. CDR3 length: 14 residues.

The gene calls are TRBV6-1 and TRBJ2-1; TRBD2 aligns across 13 bases. This CDR3 has 14 residues. V shed 8 bases and J 9 bases; nucleotides not matched to a gene: 7. Germline CDR1 is MNHNS and CDR2 is SASEGT. CDR3 coding DNA: TGTGCCAGCGGGGGACTAGCGGGGCCTCTTGAGCAGTTCTTC. This gives the protein CASGGLAGPLEQFF.

The gene calls are TRBV5-6 and TRBJ1-2, with a weak D call TRBD1 (5 bases). V lost 0 bases to trimming and J lost 10 bases, with 7 bases between them. The CDR3 is made up of 11 amino acids. From germline, CDR1 is SGHDT and CDR2 YYEEEE. CDR3 coding DNA: TGTGCCAGCAGCTTGGCCAGGGACTACACCTTC. Protein product: CASSLARDYTF.

In this sample, this clonotype turned up a few times. The gene calls are TRBV10-3 and TRBJ2-6, with 9 bases lining up with TRBD1. The V gene end was trimmed by 4 bases and the J gene end by 4 bases; junction bases not matched to a gene: 14. Germline V gene data show CDR1 as ENHRY and CDR2 as SYGVKD. The CDR3 totals 19 residues. CDR3 DNA: TGTGCCATCAGTGGACGTCCCGGGACAGGGCGATCCGGGGCCAACGTCCTGACTTTC. Residues: CAISGRPGTGRSGANVLTF.

This clonotype was seen repeatedly, ten times or more. The chain is built from TRBV7-2 and TRBJ1-1; the D gene is possibly TRBD1 (5 bases). The CDR3 extends over 15 amino acids. The germline V gene has CDR1 SGHTA and CDR2 FQGNSA. The ends were cut back, 3 bases at V and 5 bases at J, with 16 bases in the middle. This CDR3 reads CASSFVFGGGTEAFF. CDR3 DNA: TGTGCCAGCAGCTTTGTGTTCGGGGGAGGGACTGAAGCTTTCTTT.

This chain joins TRBV5-5 and TRBJ1-4, with D unclear. Germline V gene lookup returns CDR1 SGHKS and CDR2 YYEKEE (reference sequence). The CDR3 extends over 15 amino acids. With 1 base removed from V and 8 bases from J, the gap between germline ends came to 15 bases. The CDR3 sequence: CASSLKTRFWEKLFF. CDR3 bases: TGTGCCAGCAGCTTGAAGACGCGGTTTTGGGAAAAACTGTTTTTT.

This chain's CDR3 is CASSLTGPGETQYF. The CDR3 DNA sequence: TGTGCCAGCAGCTTAACAGGGCCGGGGGAGACCCAGTACTTC. This sequence joins TRBV7-2 and TRBJ2-5; D perhaps matches TRBD1 (6 bases). This CDR3 has 14 residues. Germline values: CDR1 SGHTA, CDR2 FQGNSA. Between the trimmed V and J ends, which lost 2 bases and 5 bases, there was a span of 12 bases. Complete variable domain (other parts from reference TRBV7-2 and TRBJ2-5): GAGVSQSPSNKVTEKGKDVELRCDPISGHTALYWYRQSLGQGLEFLIYFQGNSAPDKSGLPSDRFSAERTGGSVSTLTIQRTQQEDSAVYLCASSLTGPGETQYFGPGTRLLVL.

This clonotype appeared a single time. A much bigger clone sits one base away, suggesting this may be a read error. The chain recombines TRBV7-2 with TRBJ2-7; D unclear. The CDR3 loop spans 12 amino acids. V was clipped by 3 bases and J by 2 bases, with 5 bases between them. Germline V CDR1 and CDR2: SGHTA, FQGNSA. The CDR3 sequence: CASSFAAYEQYF. The CDR3 DNA is TGTGCCAGCAGCTTCGCGGCCTACGAGCAGTACTTC.

The rearrangement uses TRBV6-5 and TRBJ1-3; TRBD1 is a possible D gene (6 bases). The germline gives CDR1 MNHEY, CDR2 SVGAGI. V gave up 4 bases and J gave up 3 bases, with 13 bases separating them. The CDR3 has 15 residues. The chain's CDR3 is CASSLQGAGGNTIYF. Here the CDR3 DNA reads TGTGCCAGCAGTTTACAGGGAGCTGGTGGAAACACCATATATTTT.